The 26 T cell receptor beta chains presented below share a single source sample, sequenced in a study of blood T cell repertoires in COVID-19. TCRdb's table, derived via immunoSEQ multiplex PCR, lists solely in-frame clones and lacks some. The profile shows some 100,000 clones, approximately 87% of them singletons. The sequenced sample consisted of peripheral blood. These receptor sequences come from a woman aged 60-70 years with acute or convalescent COVID-19.

The chain employs TRBV3-1 (or the pseudogene TRBV3-2) and TRBJ2-7; D may be TRBD2 (6 bases). The CDR3 is made up of 15 amino acids. Germline loops: CDR1 LGHDT, CDR2 YNNKEL (reference sequence). V was clipped by 1 base and J by 4 bases, with 14 bases between them. The CDR3 region has the DNA TGTGCCAGCAGCCAAGGGTTCAGCGGGCGGTACGAGCAGTACTTC. This translates into CASSQGFSGRYEQYF.

V usage is TRBV5-1 and J usage is TRBJ1-2; 7 bases match TRBD1. The CDR3 runs 17 residues. The germline gives CDR1 SGHRS, CDR2 YFSETQ. The junction had 14 bases not matched to a gene; V was cut back by 0 bases and J by 6 bases. CDR3 loop: CASSLGRTGLRTDGYTF. The CDR3 bases are TGCGCCAGCAGCTTGGGAAGGACAGGCCTCCGAACGGATGGCTACACCTTC.

CDR3 loop: CASSLRGALPYEQYF. In nucleotides, the CDR3 is TGTGCCAGCAGTTTACGGGGGGCCCTCCCCTACGAGCAGTACTTC. This chain connects TRBV27 to TRBJ2-7; perhaps TRBD2 as D (7 bases). With 2 bases removed from V and 2 bases from J, the gap between germline ends came to 13 bases. The CDR3 runs to 15 residues. Germline V lookup: CDR1 MNHEY, CDR2 SMNVEV (reference sequence).

The chain couples TRBV5-4 to TRBJ1-6, with a weak D call TRBD1 (5 bases). Germline V gene sequence: CDR1 SGHNT, CDR2 YYREEE (reference sequence). Trimming left V 0 bases short and J 8 bases short, with 15 bases between. The CDR3 extends over 16 amino acids. The CDR3 sequence is CASSLARGNSDSPLHF. CDR3 DNA: TGTGCCAGCAGCTTGGCCCGGGGGAACAGTGATTCACCCCTCCACTTT.

On this clone: The same CDR3 also results from other DNA sequences found in this sample. The V gene is TRBV18, the J gene TRBJ1-3; D remains unclear. V was trimmed by 2 bases and J by 4 bases, leaving 3 bases between them. CDR3 length: 12 amino acids. Germline V lookup: CDR1 KGHSH, CDR2 LQKENI. The CDR3 DNA reads TGTGCCAGCTCACCAGAGGGAAACACCATATATTTT. Translation gives CASSPEGNTIYF.

J is TRBJ1-6 and V is TRBV18; 8 bases are a match to TRBD1. V was pared by 4 bases and J by 1 base, with 12 bases of the junction left unmatched. CDR1 and CDR2 from the germline V gene are KGHSH and LQKENI. The CDR3 loop spans 19 amino acids. This chain's CDR3 is CASSRSDYRGASYNSPLHF. The DNA for the CDR3 is TGTGCCAGCTCACGTTCCGACTACAGGGGGGCATCCTATAATTCACCCCTCCACTTT.

As for this clone: Different DNA sequences within this sample yield the same CDR3. The chain employs TRBV6-6 and TRBJ1-1, with a tentative D call TRBD1 (6 bases). With 0 bases removed from V and 0 bases from J, the gap between germline ends came to 11 bases. This CDR3 comprises 16 residues. CDR1 and CDR2 (germline): MNHNY, SVGAGI (reference sequence). The CDR3 loop is CASSYSSPGVNTEAFF. The CDR3 nucleotides are TGTGCCAGCAGTTACTCAAGTCCAGGGGTGAACACTGAAGCTTTCTTT.

The chain has TRBV5-1 and TRBJ1-3; no reliable D call. This CDR3 contains 14 residues. CDR1 and CDR2 from the germline V gene are SGHRS and YFSETQ. The V end was cut by 1 base, the J end by 0 bases, with 5 bases between. The CDR3 coding sequence is TGCGCCAGCAGCTTGTTCGGCTCTGGAAACACCATATATTTT. Residues: CASSLFGSGNTIYF. Supplemented by reference TRBV5-1 and TRBJ1-3, the full variable domain reads KAGVTQTPRYLIKTRGQQVTLSCSPISGHRSVSWYQQTPGQGLQFLFEYFSETQRNKGNFPGRFSGRQFSNSRSEMNVSTLELGDSALYLCASSLFGSGNTIYFGEGSWLTVV.

This chain links TRBV2 with TRBJ2-1; 8 nucleotides align to TRBD2. The CDR3 is 17 residues long. Germline assignment: CDR1 SNHLY and CDR2 FYNNEI. The V and J ends lost 6 bases and 0 bases, in that order; junction bases with no gene match: 10. In DNA form, the CDR3 reads TGTGCCAGCAGCGCAGGGCCGGGACTAGTCTCCTACAATGAGCAGTTCTTC. Translated: CASSAGPGLVSYNEQFF.

The genes are TRBV30 and TRBJ2-1; a weak D match, TRBD1 (6 bases). The germline CDR1 and CDR2 sequences are GTSNPN and SVGIG (reference sequence). With 4 bases removed from V and 8 bases from J, the gap between germline ends came to 15 bases. This CDR3 contains 13 residues. CDR3 sequence (DNA): TGTGCCTGGAACAGGGACGATTACCATGAGCAGTTCTTC. Encoded protein: CAWNRDDYHEQFF.

This chain uses TRBV30 with TRBJ2-3, with D maybe TRBD2 (6 bases). Germline CDR1 reads GTSNPN; CDR2 reads SVGIG (reference sequence). Trimming took off 0 bases at V and 4 bases at J, with 11 bases between the two ends. The CDR3 extends over 14 amino acids. The CDR3 DNA sequence: TGTGCCTGGAGTGTAGATTGGGGGGCAGATACGCAGTATTTT. This translates into CAWSVDWGADTQYF. The full variable domain, in which reference TRBV30 and TRBJ2-3 provide the parts outside the CDR3, is SQTIHQWPATLVQPVGSPLSLECTVEGTSNPNLYWYRQAAGRGLQLLFYSVGIGQISSEVPQNLSASRPQDRQFILSSKKLLLSDSGFYLCAWSVDWGADTQYFGPGTRLTVL.

This chain uses TRBV7-6 with TRBJ1-4; weak D call: TRBD1 (6 bases). This CDR3 is 16 amino acids long. Trimming cost V 6 bases and J 0 bases, with 14 bases left between them. Per germline, CDR1 SGHVS and CDR2 FNYEAQ. In DNA form, the CDR3 reads TGTGCCAGCAGGTTCCGACAGGCCGCAACTAATGAAAAACTGTTTTTT. Translated: CASRFRQAATNEKLFF.

The V and J genes are TRBV9 and TRBJ2-1; 8 bases map to TRBD2. Trimming at V came to 0 bases and at J to 6 bases, leaving 17 bases not matched to a gene. CDR3 length equals 19 residues. Germline V gene sequence: CDR1 SGDLS, CDR2 YYNGEE. DNA of the CDR3: TGTGCCAGCAGCGTAGAGTTGTCGTCGGGGGGGCCGTTAGGCAATGAGCAGTTCTTC. It translates to CASSVELSSGGPLGNEQFF.

The chain carries TRBV28 and TRBJ1-2, with D possibly being TRBD1 (5 bases). V dropped 2 bases and J dropped 4 bases, with 14 bases sitting between them. The germline V gene encodes CDR1 MDHEN and CDR2 SYDVKM. The CDR3 is made up of 15 amino acids. The CDR3 coding sequence is TGTGCCAGCAGTTTACCGTATTTGGACACCTATGGCTACACCTTC. Protein product: CASSLPYLDTYGYTF.

The V and J genes are TRBV28 and TRBJ2-1, with TRBD1 matching 10 bases. Trimming cost V 6 bases and J 9 bases; bases outside gene matches: 11. The CDR3 totals 15 residues. CDR1 and CDR2 from the germline V gene are MDHEN and SYDVKM. CDR3 DNA: TGTGCCAGCAGATGGACAGGGGGAGGGGGAAGTGAGCAGTTCTTC. Its translation is CASRWTGGGGSEQFF.

This chain joins TRBV9 and TRBJ1-6; D uncertain. V lost 0 bases, J lost 4 bases, and 5 bases lay in between. The CDR3 covers 14 residues. CDR1 and CDR2 from the germline V gene are SGDLS and YYNGEE. CDR3: CASSVGEYNSPLHF. The CDR3 DNA reads as TGTGCCAGCAGCGTAGGCGAATATAATTCACCCCTCCACTTT. The complete variable domain, with remaining parts taken from reference TRBV9 and TRBJ1-6, reads DSGVTQTPKHLITATGQRVTLRCSPRSGDLSVYWYQQSLDQGLQFLIQYYNGEERAKGNILERFSAQQFPDLHSELNLSSLELGDSALYFCASSVGEYNSPLHFGNGTRLTVT.

The genes are TRBV10-3 and TRBJ2-1, with 10 bases identical to TRBD2. Germline CDR1 is ENHRY and CDR2 is SYGVKD. The CDR3 is made up of 14 amino acids. V was pared by 8 bases and J by 6 bases, with 7 bases of the junction left unmatched. CDR3 in amino acids: CAIEREGRFNEQFF. The CDR3 DNA sequence: TGTGCCATCGAGCGGGAGGGGCGGTTCAATGAGCAGTTCTTC.

V is TRBV18 and J is TRBJ2-7, with 8 bases that match TRBD1. Trimming cost V 5 bases and J 2 bases; bases outside gene matches: 8. CDR3 length equals 15 residues. CDR1 is KGHSH and CDR2 is LQKENI in the germline V gene. The CDR3 sequence is CASSSQGATTYEQYF. The CDR3 nucleotides read TGTGCCAGCTCATCGCAGGGGGCGACTACCTACGAGCAGTACTTC.

The CDR3 here is CASSLLAGDLYEQYF. The CDR3 DNA is TGTGCCAGCAGTTTACTAGCGGGAGACCTCTACGAGCAGTACTTC. J is TRBJ2-7 and V is TRBV27, with 10 bases identical to TRBD2. V shed 2 bases, J shed 3 bases, and the junction held 4 bases outside the gene matches. Germline values: CDR1 MNHEY, CDR2 SMNVEV (reference sequence). This CDR3 comprises 15 residues.

V gene TRBV27 combines with J gene TRBJ2-7; TRBD2 agrees at 8 bases. The CDR3 runs 17 residues. V lost 4 bases to trimming and J lost 2 bases; unmatched junction nucleotides: 13. Per germline, CDR1 MNHEY and CDR2 SMNVEV (reference sequence). The CDR3 here is CASSSLAGLSPTYEQYF. CDR3 nucleotide sequence: TGTGCCAGCAGTTCCCTAGCGGGCCTTTCACCCACCTACGAGCAGTACTTC.

This chain links TRBV19 with TRBJ1-1, with no clear D. This CDR3 comprises 15 residues. Germline-derived CDR1 and CDR2 are LNHDA and SQIVND (reference sequence). Deletions cut 3 bases from V and 1 base from J, with 12 bases between. In DNA, the CDR3 is TGTGCCAGTAGTATCAAGCACCGGGGGAACACTGAAGCTTTCTTT. Amino acid sequence: CASSIKHRGNTEAFF.

This clone was detected a few times. This chain joins TRBV3-1 (or the pseudogene TRBV3-2) and TRBJ1-1; a possible D gene is TRBD1 (5 bases). V was pared by 0 bases and J by 7 bases, with 12 bases between. Germline CDR1 is LGHDT and CDR2 is YNNKEL (reference sequence). The CDR3 is 14 amino acids. CDR3 sequence: CASSQDAGRGEAFF. The CDR3 bases are TGTGCCAGCAGCCAAGATGCAGGGCGAGGTGAAGCTTTCTTT.

V is TRBV19 and J is TRBJ2-5, with TRBD2 identical over 8 bases. The CDR3 consists of 16 residues. V lost 5 bases and J lost 5; bases outside the gene matches: 13. Germline V gives CDR1 LNHDA, CDR2 SQIVND (reference sequence). The CDR3 nucleotides are TGTGCCAGTAGTGAAGGGAGCGGGGGCCCCCGGGAGACCCAGTACTTC. Translation: CASSEGSGGPRETQYF.

This clone was seen a handful of times. The gene calls are TRBV4-3 and TRBJ1-2; D gene ambiguous. The V gene lost 0 bases and the J gene lost 3 bases, with 8 bases spanning the gap. The CDR3 has 14 amino acids. Germline V gene lookup returns CDR1 LGHNA and CDR2 YSLEER. In DNA form, the CDR3 reads TGCGCCAGCAGCCAAGAGAGGAGCTACTATGGCTACACCTTC. This translates into CASSQERSYYGYTF.

This clone was counted a single time. This sequence joins TRBV5-1 and TRBJ1-1, with 8 bases identical to TRBD1. The V segment lost 7 bases and the J segment 1 base; nucleotides outside the gene matches: 6. Germline V lookup: CDR1 SGHRS, CDR2 YFSETQ. The CDR3 has 14 residues. Here the CDR3 DNA reads TGCGCCAGCTTAGCCGGGACAGGGAACACTGAAGCTTTCTTT. Amino acids: CASLAGTGNTEAFF.

This clone has more than one count but fewer than ten. This chain uses TRBV29-1 with TRBJ2-7; D is possibly TRBD2 (7 bases). Germline values: CDR1 SQVTM, CDR2 ANQGSEA. CDR3 length: 14 residues. V shed 6 bases and J shed 0 bases, with 15 bases lying between them. CDR3 in DNA: TGCAGCGTGGCGACAGGCGGGAGCTCCTACGAGCAGTACTTC. Encoded protein: CSVATGGSSYEQYF.